This T cell receptor (beta chain) derives from a study of shared clonotypes between healthy human individuals. Assay: immunoSEQ multiplex PCR; the TCRdb copy retains only in-frame clones and omits some. Among more than 2 million clones listed, approximately 96% were seen once. Germline CDR1 is GTSNPN and CDR2 is SVGIG (reference sequence). Trimming removed 4 bases at V and 5 bases at J, with 8 bases between. CDR3 length: 11 residues. V and J are TRBV30 and TRBJ2-5; D call uncertain. The specimen was naive CD4+ T cells sorted from blood. Sample subset: CD45RA+ positively selected. The receptor comes from a man aged 18 to 35 in good health. CDR3 bases: TGTGCCTGGACCGAGGTGGAGACCCAGTACTTC. It encodes CAWTEVETQYF.